Listed here is a single TCR beta chain. Its cognate antigen is unknown. With 60 Vbeta and 13 Jbeta primers, the PCR was carried out. TCRdb's copy holds only in-frame clones and misses some; the assay was immunoSEQ multiplex PCR. The data hold about 140,000 clones, with approximately 78% observed a single time. V was clipped by 8 bases and J by 0 bases, with 10 bases between them. The CDR3 consists of 14 residues. Germline loops: CDR1 SGHVS, CDR2 FNYEAQ. The sample belongs to a study of cytomegalovirus exposure and HLA in healthy donors. General study findings and limits: In the analysis, some V segments, TRBV6-2 and TRBV6-3 included, were excluded as indistinguishable. Later analysis associated a missense DCLRE1C variant with TCR beta V- and J-gene trimming.

The V gene is TRBV7-6, the J gene TRBJ2-2, with unresolved D. The sequence derives from a female donor in good health and CMV-seronegative. Sequenced: PBMCs. CDR3 nucleotides: TGTGCCAGCTCCTACTCCGCGAACACCGGGGAGCTGTTTTTT. Translated: CASSYSANTGELFF.